Detailed here is one T cell receptor (beta chain). Antigen specificity is unknown. The sample is drawn from a study of OX40 agonist ivuxolimab in advanced cancers. The wider study: Patients got intravenous ivuxolimab at 0.01 to 10 mg/kg every 2 weeks. Partial responses were achieved by three patients, of whom one had hepatocellular carcinoma and two had cutaneous melanoma. Overall study findings and caveats: At 0.1 to 3.0 mg/kg and by week 6, clonal expansion occurred in CD4+ and CD8+ blood T cells. More expanded clones were seen, on average, in CD8+ T cells than in CD4+.

Clones were sequenced by immunoSEQ multiplex PCR, and TCRdb holds only the in-frame ones, with some missing. This table has about 34,000 clones, 83% appearing once. Germline V gene sequence: CDR1 MDHEN, CDR2 SYDVKM. The CDR3 has 15 residues. After removal of 2 bases from V and 4 bases from J, the junction contained 8 bases not matched to a gene. The chain carries TRBV28 and TRBJ2-7; 7 bases line up with TRBD1. The specimen was CD4+ or CD8+ T cells sorted from blood, collected in a trial of the OX40 agonist ivuxolimab. The receptor comes from an adult with an advanced solid tumor such as melanoma, head and neck, liver or kidney cancer. The CDR3 loop is CASSLGETGFYEQYF. As DNA, the CDR3 is TGTGCCAGCAGTTTAGGCGAGACAGGGTTTTACGAGCAGTACTTC.